Included here is one T cell receptor beta chain sequence, with context. The table lists this clone with a few counts. Its target antigen remains unknown. No qualities accompany the bases; no much larger clone lies one base away. For TCR beta library preparation, about 2.2 micrograms of genomic DNA were extracted from the cryopreserved PBMCs. High-throughput TCR beta sequencing was performed on longitudinal blood samples from CLL patients receiving ibrutinib monotherapy. Patients were enrolled in a phase 2 open-label single-center ibrutinib monotherapy trial. This sample was taken from a study of cytotoxic CD8 clonotypes in ibrutinib-treated CLL (dated by TCRdb to the early 2020s). Study-level background: The cohort was composed of under 12 relapsed/refractory and approximately 16 treatment-naive patients; IGHV unmutated status was identified in some 17 patients. The response samples were drawn at a median of approximately 11 months into treatment, with a range of roughly 6 to 40 months. On average, each sample yielded 255,043 productive templates and tens of thousands of productive rearrangements. Cryopreserved peripheral blood mononuclear cells were collected before treatment, at response, and at either disease progression or sustained remission. Every sample from remission and from progressive disease was obtained while the patients were still on ibrutinib. Longitudinal samples were available for 26 of the 86 trial participants. Partial responses were observed in 24 patients and complete responses in 2; after a median follow-up of 68 months, remission was maintained in some 14 patients and progression was observed in roughly twelve. Findings and caveats that apply to the study as a whole: Sampling times were not matched between patients in sustained remission and patients whose disease was progressing, and lymph node repertoires were not examined. Public clonotypes were rare and either contracted or stayed stable during treatment, and the rise in clonality at ibrutinib response reflected the expansion of private clonotypes. At ibrutinib response clonality went up, during sustained remission it held steady, and at progression it dropped back toward baseline. Baseline clonality was found to be higher than that of age-matched healthy donors and was strongly correlated with circulating CD8+ T-cell counts.

Counted from cysteine to phenylalanine, this CDR3 has 13 amino acids. Just the 39-base CDR3 DNA is kept, in frame starting at base 1. The germline V gene encodes CDR1 SGHTA and CDR2 FQGNSA. Here V drops 8 bases and J drops 8 bases, and the junction holds 9 bases not matched to any gene. A MiSeq instrument was used for deep resolution sequencing, which targeted depths ranging from 1 in 1 million up to 1 in 200,000 T cells, with coverage averaging 10x for each clonotype. The immunoSEQ hsTCRB Kit was used to generate TCR beta libraries. The published analysis was carried out like this. The data were analyzed with ImmunoSEQ Analyzer and ImmunoSEQ Data Assistant, and V, D and J gene assignments followed IMGT definitions. Clonality was computed as one minus normalized Shannon entropy of productive rearrangement frequencies, ranging from 0 to 1. Only overrepresented clonotypes making up at least 0.05% of the repertoire of each patient were included in the public clonotype analysis. About a dozen age-matched healthy donor repertoires from immuneACCESS served as clonality controls. This is the immuneACCESS table as TCRdb keeps it, with only in-frame sequences that have V and J called. A part of the clones is gone; compared with another copy, unresolved V genes explain less than half, and the rest is unexplained. The DNA was the basis for D and trimming; V, J and clone size are from that table. This sample is represented by 29,000 or so clones; about 76% of them were singletons. 51% of the sample belongs to the ten largest clones.

This clonotype originated in a human donor with chronic lymphocytic leukemia. The chain was built from TRBV7-2 and TRBJ1-2; the junction holds 9 bases that match TRBD1. The material was PBMCs, obtained after 36 months of ibrutinib treatment. The sequenced DNA: TGTGCCAGCGCTGGAGGGACAGGGAAAGGCTACACCTTC. Translation gives CASAGGTGKGYTF.